The 32 T cell receptor beta chains below all came from one sample that was sequenced in a study of CD8+CD57+ T cells in acquired aplastic anemia. Genomic DNA templated the TCR beta VDJ and CDR3 profiling. TCRdb re-analysed the reads in MiXCR, keeping a single row per CDR3 protein. The repertoire includes about 180,000 distinct CDR3 sequences, nearly 50% of them detected once, and 10% to 15% sits in the top ten. Patients chosen for sequencing had shown CD8+CD57+ cell expansion by flow cytometry. Sample: sorted CD4+, CD8+, or CD8+CD57+ T cells (not recorded which) from PBMCs. These receptors were taken from a human donor with aplastic anemia.

This chain uses TRBV19 with TRBJ1-1; the D gene is possibly TRBD1 (6 bases). Between the trimmed V and J ends, which lost 7 bases and 0 bases, there was a span of 27 bases. Germline assignment: CDR1 LNHDA and CDR2 SQIVND (reference sequence). The CDR3 length is 19 residues. The CDR3 is CASTTPGRLGASMNTEAFF. The DNA for the CDR3 is TGTGCCAGTACGACTCCGGGCAGGTTGGGGGCCAGCATGAACACTGAAGCTTTCTTT.

This chain connects TRBV20-1 to TRBJ2-2; D perhaps matches TRBD1 (7 bases). The CDR3 has 12 residues. The germline V and J ends were trimmed by 4 bases and 7 bases, with 10 bases remaining between them. Germline CDR1 and CDR2: DFQATT and SNEGSKA (reference sequence). CDR3 DNA sequence: TGCAGTGCTAAGCAGGGGGGCGGGGAGCTGTTTTTT. Encoded protein: CSAKQGGGELFF.

The chain carries TRBV4-3 and TRBJ1-1; D uncertain. V lost 0 bases and J lost 11, with 13 bases in between. The CDR3 extends over 13 amino acids. Germline loops: CDR1 LGHNA, CDR2 YSLEER. This CDR3 reads CASSQDSRGGAFF. In nucleotides, the CDR3 is TGCGCCAGCAGCCAAGATAGTCGGGGAGGCGCTTTCTTT.

The chain links TRBV6-4 to TRBJ1-2; no definite D call. Germline values: CDR1 MRHNA, CDR2 SNTAGT. The CDR3 is 15 amino acids. Trimming removed 6 bases from V and 2 bases from J, with 16 bases in between. CDR3 region: CASRPDWTGNYGYTF. The CDR3, as DNA: TGTGCCAGCAGACCAGATTGGACGGGGAACTATGGCTACACCTTC.

This clonotype was detected ten times or more. This chain joins TRBV5-4 and TRBJ1-3; no clear D gene. Germline assignment: CDR1 SGHNT and CDR2 YYREEE (reference sequence). V was trimmed by 4 bases and J by 0 bases, leaving 8 bases between them. The CDR3 covers 14 residues. The CDR3 bases are TGTGCCAGCAGCCCGGATATCTCTGGAAACACCATATATTTT. This encodes CASSPDISGNTIYF. Together with reference TRBV5-4 and TRBJ1-3, the CDR3 gives the full variable domain: ETGVTQSPTHLIKTRGQQVTLRCSSQSGHNTVSWYQQALGQGPQFIFQYYREEENGRGNFPPRFSGLQFPNYSSELNVNALELDDSALYLCASSPDISGNTIYFGEGSWLTVV.

The sample holds a few counts of this clonotype. The V call is TRBV3-1, the J call TRBJ2-2, with TRBD1 as a possible D gene (6 bases). The CDR3 runs 18 residues. The V end lost 3 bases, the J end lost 1 base, and 18 bases lay between the germline ends. The germline CDR1 and CDR2 sequences are LGHDT and YNNKEL (reference sequence). In nucleotides, the CDR3 is TGTGCCAGCAGCCACTTTGGACAGAGGCTTAAGAACACCGGGGAGCTGTTTTTT. This sequence encodes CASSHFGQRLKNTGELFF. The entire variable domain, with the rest obtained from reference TRBV3-1 and TRBJ2-2, is as follows: DTAVSQTPKYLVTQMGNDKSIKCEQNLGHDTMYWYKQDSKKFLKIMFSYNNKELIINETVPNRFSPKSPDKAHLNLHINSLELGDSAVYFCASSHFGQRLKNTGELFFGEGSRLTVL.

This clonotype appeared a few times. V usage is TRBV27 and J usage is TRBJ2-7, with D unresolved. The V gene lost 4 bases and the J gene lost 0 bases, with 10 bases spanning the gap. There are 14 residues in the CDR3. Germline lookup yields CDR1 MNHEY and CDR2 SMNVEV (reference sequence). Written as DNA, the CDR3 is TGTGCCAGCAGTTCGCCGACCCTCTCCTACGAGCAGTACTTC. As protein: CASSSPTLSYEQYF.

The CDR3 DNA is TGTGCCAGCAGTTTAAAGCCGGGACAGGGGAATTCACCCCTCCACTTT. Its protein is CASSLKPGQGNSPLHF. The V gene is TRBV27, the J gene TRBJ1-6; the match to TRBD1 covers 10 bases. The junction had 5 bases not matched to a gene; V was cut back by 2 bases and J by 7 bases. CDR3 size: 16 residues. The germline gives CDR1 MNHEY, CDR2 SMNVEV (reference sequence).

This chain connects TRBV9 to TRBJ2-7; no firm D call. The CDR3 runs to 16 residues. Germline V gene lookup returns CDR1 SGDLS and CDR2 YYNGEE. V was cut by 4 bases and J by 0 bases, with 17 bases left in between. For the CDR3, the DNA is TGTGCCAGCAGCTACGGATCTGGGGTAAGCTCCTACGAGCAGTACTTC. Translating it yields CASSYGSGVSSYEQYF.

The gene calls are TRBV10-3 and TRBJ2-1; 9 nucleotides align to TRBD2. This CDR3 region has 13 residues. The V gene's germline CDR1 is ENHRY and CDR2 SYGVKD. Germline trimming cut 8 bases from V and 6 bases from J; bases unmatched to any gene: 5. CDR3 sequence reads: CAIRGGAGNEQFF. The CDR3, as DNA: TGTGCCATCCGCGGGGGGGCCGGCAATGAGCAGTTCTTC.

This clonotype has ten or more counts. The genes are TRBV7-8 and TRBJ2-2; D may be TRBD1 or TRBD2 (6 bases each). The V end was cut by 1 base, the J end by 4 bases, with 13 bases between. CDR1 and CDR2 from the germline V gene are SGHVS and FQNEAQ. CDR3 length: 16 amino acids. The CDR3 bases are TGTGCCAGCAGCTTAGAGGGGGGCCGGGGCACCGGGGAGCTGTTTTTT. Translating it yields CASSLEGGRGTGELFF. Based on the CDR3 plus reference TRBV7-8 and TRBJ2-2, the full variable domain is GAGVSQSPRYKVAKRGQDVALRCDPISGHVSLFWYQQALGQGPEFLTYFQNEAQLDKSGLPSDRFFAERPEGSVSTLKIQRTQQEDSAVYLCASSLEGGRGTGELFFGEGSRLTVL.

As regards this clonotype: A much larger clone lies a single base off, so this may be a read error. The chain couples TRBV12-3 or TRBV12-4 to TRBJ2-1, with 10 bases identical to TRBD2. The CDR3 has 15 residues. The CDR3 loop reads CASGLTSGFWNEQFF. CDR3 nucleotide sequence: TGTGCCAGCGGTTTGACTAGCGGGTTTTGGAATGAGCAGTTCTTC.

This clonotype was seen many times. The genes are TRBV5-8 and TRBJ2-1; D is undetermined. The germline V gene encodes CDR1 SGHTS and CDR2 YDEGEE. The CDR3 spans 14 residues. V dropped 0 bases and J dropped 1 base, with 5 bases sitting between them. The CDR3 protein is CASSLGESYNEQFF. Written as DNA, the CDR3 is TGTGCCAGCAGCTTGGGTGAGTCCTACAATGAGCAGTTCTTC.

V gene TRBV19 combines with J gene TRBJ1-5; a weak D match, TRBD1 (5 bases). Trimming removed 2 bases from V and 2 bases from J, with 13 bases in between. Per germline, CDR1 LNHDA and CDR2 SQIVND (reference sequence). This CDR3 has 16 residues. The CDR3 loop is CASSIRDGRGNQPQHF. CDR3 DNA: TGTGCCAGTAGTATACGCGACGGCAGGGGCAATCAGCCCCAGCATTTT.

CDR3 in amino acids: CASSNRGRETQYF. As DNA, the CDR3 is TGTGCCAGTAGTAACAGGGGAAGAGAGACCCAGTACTTC. This chain uses TRBV19 with TRBJ2-5, with 7 positions matching TRBD1. The CDR3 totals 13 residues. CDR1 is LNHDA and CDR2 is SQIVND in the germline V gene (reference sequence). V lost 4 bases to trimming and J lost 4 bases; unmatched junction nucleotides: 3.

This clonotype was counted many times. The chain carries TRBV9 and TRBJ2-7; D unclear. Trimming left V 3 bases short and J 4 bases short, with 8 bases between. There are 12 residues in the CDR3. Germline V CDR1 and CDR2: SGDLS, YYNGEE. The CDR3 loop is CASSEDGYEQYF. DNA of the CDR3: TGTGCCAGCAGCGAGGACGGATACGAGCAGTACTTC.

The chain couples TRBV9 to TRBJ1-1, with D hard to call. This CDR3 is 14 amino acids long. V was trimmed by 2 bases and J by 1 base, leaving 9 bases between them. Germline lookup yields CDR1 SGDLS and CDR2 YYNGEE. This CDR3 reads CASSVQLSNTEAFF. The CDR3 DNA follows: TGTGCCAGCAGCGTCCAACTTTCGAACACTGAAGCTTTCTTT.

CDR3 sequence (DNA): TGTGCCAGTAACACAGGACTCTATGGCTACACCTTC. Residues: CASNTGLYGYTF. J is TRBJ1-2 and V is TRBV19, with D maybe TRBD1 (5 bases). The CDR3 spans 12 residues. Per germline, CDR1 LNHDA and CDR2 SQIVND (reference sequence). V dropped 7 bases and J dropped 4 bases, with 10 bases sitting between them.

The V call is TRBV7-2, the J call TRBJ2-5; D ambiguous. Per the germline V gene, CDR1 is SGHTA and CDR2 is FQGNSA. Trimming cost V 2 bases and J 1 base, with 5 bases left between them. The CDR3 is 13 residues long. CDR3 sequence: CASSLQPQETQYF. The CDR3, as DNA: TGTGCCAGCAGCTTACAACCCCAAGAGACCCAGTACTTC.

The chain is built from TRBV25-1 and TRBJ2-3, with D unresolved. The CDR3 sequence is 12 residues long. Per germline, CDR1 MGHDK and CDR2 SYGVNS. V lost 4 bases and J 7 bases, leaving 9 bases between the germline ends. The CDR3, as DNA: TGTGCCAGCAGTGTGCGCCCCAATACGCAGTATTTT. Its translation: CASSVRPNTQYF. The variable domain in full, completed from reference TRBV25-1 and TRBJ2-3, reads EADIYQTPRYLVIGTGKKITLECSQTMGHDKMYWYQQDPGMELHLIHYSYGVNSTEKGDLSSESTVSRIRTEHFPLTLESARPSHTSQYLCASSVRPNTQYFGPGTRLTVL.

About this clonotype: An end of the junction differs from the germline gene, which may be a read error. The chain combines TRBV5-6 with TRBJ2-5; 11 bases agree with TRBD1. The CDR3 covers 17 residues. Germline V CDR1 and CDR2: SGHDT, YYEEEE. DNA for the CDR3: TGTACCAGCAGCTGTCCCGGGACAGGGGGGTCCGTCGAGACCCAGTACTTC. It is translated as CTSSCPGTGGSVETQYF.

This clonotype appeared many times. V usage is TRBV12-3 or TRBV12-4 and J usage is TRBJ2-1; TRBD1 matches at 10 bases. Losses at the gene ends were 6 bases for V and 8 bases for J; bases not matched to a gene: 10. The CDR3 extends over 15 amino acids. The CDR3 loop reads CASRVWTGGSDEQFF. In DNA form, the CDR3 reads TGTGCCAGCAGGGTCTGGACAGGGGGTTCGGATGAGCAGTTCTTC.

This chain links TRBV10-1 with TRBJ2-7; maybe TRBD2 (6 bases). Trimming removed 2 bases from V and 4 bases from J, with 12 bases in between. The CDR3 has 14 residues. From germline, CDR1 is WNHNN and CDR2 SYGVQD (reference sequence). CDR3 region: CASSEAGTSYEQYF. The CDR3 DNA reads as TGCGCCAGCAGTGAGGCAGGGACTTCTTACGAGCAGTACTTC.

V usage is TRBV11-2 and J usage is TRBJ2-1; D unclear. CDR3 length: 11 residues. Looked up from germline, CDR1 is SGHAT and CDR2 is FQNNGV. Trimming removed 6 bases at V and 7 bases at J, with 7 bases between. The CDR3 protein is CASRRMNEQFF. Written as DNA, the CDR3 is TGTGCCAGCAGGCGGATGAATGAGCAGTTCTTC.

DNA of the CDR3: TGTGCCAGCAGTAGGACGGCTTATGGCTACACCTTC. Amino acids: CASSRTAYGYTF. The chain has TRBV12-3 or TRBV12-4 and TRBJ1-2; D is ambiguous. Deletions cut 5 bases from V and 5 bases from J, with 9 bases between. The CDR3 spans 12 residues.

V and J are TRBV5-1 and TRBJ2-3; 8 positions agree with TRBD2. The CDR3 loop spans 15 amino acids. CDR1 is SGHRS, CDR2 YFSETQ, per germline. With 4 bases clipped from V and 4 bases from J, the junction kept 8 bases outside the gene matches. CDR3 in amino acids: CASSRGGSGADTQYF. CDR3 DNA sequence: TGCGCCAGCAGCCGAGGGGGTAGCGGGGCAGATACGCAGTATTTT.

In its sample, this clonotype was seen a few times. The chain is built from TRBV24-1 and TRBJ1-2; 7 bases fit TRBD1. Germline V gene sequence: CDR1 KGHDR, CDR2 SFDVKD. V was clipped by 6 bases and J by 7 bases; unmatched bases: 10. The CDR3 length is 14 residues. Written as DNA, the CDR3 is TGTGCCACCAGTAATGCAACCGGGACAGTTGGCTACACCTTC. This sequence encodes CATSNATGTVGYTF.

As concerns this clonotype: A read error may account for a junction end that differs from germline. This chain links TRBV29-1 with TRBJ1-1, with D maybe TRBD1 (6 bases). The germline V gene has CDR1 SQVTM and CDR2 ANQGSEA. The CDR3 length is 13 residues. Here the CDR3 DNA reads TGCAGCGTCCATTCAGGGGTGAACGCTGAAGCTTTCTTT. Protein: CSVHSGVNAEAFF.

The V and J genes are TRBV24-1 and TRBJ2-5, with TRBD1 identical over 8 bases. This CDR3 has 14 amino acids. The J segment lost 5 bases and the V segment lost 4 bases, leaving 5 bases of the junction unmatched. CDR1 and CDR2 (germline): KGHDR, SFDVKD. CDR3 DNA sequence: TGTGCCACCAGTGACTCACACAGGGGGGAGACCCAGTACTTC. It translates to CATSDSHRGETQYF.

This chain links TRBV2 with TRBJ1-1, with D possibly TRBD1 on 6 matching bases. The CDR3 length is 15 residues. The V end was cut by 5 bases, the J end by 2 bases, with 15 bases between. Germline V gene lookup returns CDR1 SNHLY and CDR2 FYNNEI. CDR3 loop: CASSPNWGGNTEAFF. The CDR3 DNA is TGTGCCAGCAGTCCCAATTGGGGGGGCAACACTGAAGCTTTCTTT.

This clonotype was counted between two and nine times. V is TRBV24-1 and J is TRBJ2-1; TRBD1 matches 9 bases. There are 12 residues in the CDR3. J was trimmed by 6 bases and V by 9 bases; bases with no gene match: 2. Germline assignment: CDR1 KGHDR and CDR2 SFDVKD. CDR3 in DNA: TGTGCCACCGGGGACAGGGTCAATGAGCAGTTCTTC. Protein product: CATGDRVNEQFF.

The genes are TRBV15 and TRBJ1-1; D remains ambiguous. V lost 0 bases to trimming and J lost 0 bases, with 2 bases between them. The V gene's germline CDR1 is LNHNV and CDR2 YYDKDF (reference sequence). There are 13 residues in the CDR3. The CDR3 DNA follows: TGTGCCACCAGCAGAGACTTGAACACTGAAGCTTTCTTT. Its translation: CATSRDLNTEAFF.